The rows below give T cell receptor beta chains drawn from one sample of a study of neurological immune-mediated disorders. TCRdb fed the 5' RACE reads into MiXCR, producing one record per CDR3 protein. This sample yields some 38,000 distinct CDR3 sequences, of which about 3.2% are seen a single time; roughly 7.7% belongs to the top ten. The sequencing input was PBMCs. Receptor source: an older woman with multiple sclerosis. Both conserved end residues are part of each CDR3. Each record gives: clone size, J gene, V gene, D gene, CDR3 DNA, CDR3 protein. A D gene is named only where the DNA matches it firmly. The size entry is marked missing in some rows and otherwise reads once, few, many or a size class.

clone_size: many; j_call: TRBJ2-2; v_call: TRBV27; d_call: TRBD1; cdr3_nt: TGTGCCAGCAGTGCCCCGGACAGGCGGAACACCGGGGAGCTGTTTTTT; cdr3_aa: CASSAPDRRNTGELFF
clone_size: -; j_call: TRBJ2-7; v_call: TRBV18; d_call: -; cdr3_nt: TGTGCCAGCTCAACACAGGGCCTCGGTCGGTACGAGCAGTACTTC; cdr3_aa: CASSTQGLGRYEQYF
clone_size: -; j_call: TRBJ2-1; v_call: TRBV29-1; d_call: -; cdr3_nt: TGCAGCGTTTTGATTGGGAACAATGAGCAGTTCTTC; cdr3_aa: CSVLIGNNEQFF
clone_size: -; j_call: TRBJ1-5; v_call: TRBV20-1; d_call: -; cdr3_nt: TGCAGTGCTAGAGATCTCGGGGTCGGCCAGCCCCAGCATTTT; cdr3_aa: CSARDLGVGQPQHF
clone_size: many; j_call: TRBJ1-5; v_call: TRBV18; d_call: TRBD1; cdr3_nt: TGTGCCAGCTCACCGGGACAGGTGATGGACCAGCCCCAGCATTTT; cdr3_aa: CASSPGQVMDQPQHF
clone_size: many; j_call: TRBJ1-3; v_call: TRBV27; d_call: -; cdr3_nt: TGTGCCAGCAGTTTAAACCAGGTCTCTGGAAACACCATATATTTT; cdr3_aa: CASSLNQVSGNTIYF
clone_size: many; j_call: TRBJ2-2; v_call: TRBV15; d_call: -; cdr3_nt: TGTGCCACCAGCAGAGATCAGGCGGGCACCGGGGAGCTGTTTTTT; cdr3_aa: CATSRDQAGTGELFF
clone_size: medium-sized; j_call: TRBJ2-7; v_call: TRBV29-1; d_call: TRBD1; cdr3_nt: TGCAGCGTTGAAAACAGGACAGGAAACCACTCCTACGAGCAGTACTTC; cdr3_aa: CSVENRTGNHSYEQYF
clone_size: many; j_call: TRBJ2-5; v_call: TRBV6-5; d_call: -; cdr3_nt: TGTGCCAGCAGTTATGGGGGGGCCGTAGAGACCCAGTACTTC; cdr3_aa: CASSYGGAVETQYF
clone_size: many; j_call: TRBJ2-7; v_call: TRBV19; d_call: TRBD1; cdr3_nt: TGTGCCAGTAGAGTCCGACAGGGCGCCTACGAGCAGTACTTC; cdr3_aa: CASRVRQGAYEQYF
clone_size: many; j_call: TRBJ2-1; v_call: TRBV5-1; d_call: -; cdr3_nt: TGCGCCAGCAGCGCCGGACAGGCGGGGAATGAGCAGTTCTTC; cdr3_aa: CASSAGQAGNEQFF
clone_size: many; j_call: TRBJ2-7; v_call: TRBV7-9; d_call: -; cdr3_nt: TGTGCCAGCAGAAAAGGGTATTCGGACGAGCAGTACTTC; cdr3_aa: CASRKGYSDEQYF
clone_size: few; j_call: TRBJ1-2; v_call: TRBV20-1; d_call: -; cdr3_nt: TGCAGTGCTAGAGATACGAGGGTTGGGGATGGCTACACCTTC; cdr3_aa: CSARDTRVGDGYTF
clone_size: many; j_call: TRBJ1-6; v_call: TRBV20-1; d_call: -; cdr3_nt: TGCAGTGCTAGAGATGTAACAGGGATCGCACCCCTCCACTTT; cdr3_aa: CSARDVTGIAPLHF
clone_size: many; j_call: TRBJ2-1; v_call: TRBV4-1; d_call: TRBD1; cdr3_nt: TGCGCCAGCAGCCAAGGTGAGGGGGCAAGGAATGAGCAGTTCTTC; cdr3_aa: CASSQGEGARNEQFF
clone_size: few; j_call: TRBJ2-1; v_call: TRBV7-6; d_call: -; cdr3_nt: TGTGCCAGCAGCGGGGCCCTTGGGCAGTTCTTC; cdr3_aa: CASSGALGQFF
clone_size: few; j_call: TRBJ2-3; v_call: TRBV20-1; d_call: -; cdr3_nt: TGCAGTGCTCGACGGCAGAGCACAGATACGCAGTATTTT; cdr3_aa: CSARRQSTDTQYF
clone_size: few; j_call: TRBJ1-2; v_call: TRBV14; d_call: TRBD1; cdr3_nt: TGTGCCAGCAGCCCACAGGGGGCGGTTAACTATGGCTACACCTTC; cdr3_aa: CASSPQGAVNYGYTF
clone_size: many; j_call: TRBJ2-2; v_call: TRBV6-5; d_call: TRBD1; cdr3_nt: TGTGCCAGCAGGGGACAGTCCAGGGAGCTGTTTTTT; cdr3_aa: CASRGQSRELFF
clone_size: many; j_call: TRBJ2-6; v_call: TRBV29-1; d_call: TRBD1; cdr3_nt: TGCAGCGTCGCTCCGGGACAGGTACACTCTGGGGCCAACGTCCTGACTTTC; cdr3_aa: CSVAPGQVHSGANVLTF
clone_size: many; j_call: TRBJ2-2; v_call: TRBV29-1; d_call: TRBD1; cdr3_nt: TGCAGCGTTCAAAAAACAGGGGGCGGGGAGCTGTTTTTT; cdr3_aa: CSVQKTGGGELFF
clone_size: -; j_call: TRBJ1-2; v_call: TRBV7-9; d_call: TRBD1; cdr3_nt: TGTGCCAGAAGATTGACAGGGGCCGAGGGAGGCTACACCTTC; cdr3_aa: CARRLTGAEGGYTF
clone_size: many; j_call: TRBJ2-5; v_call: TRBV28; d_call: -; cdr3_nt: TGTGCCAGCAGTTTAGTCCGGGGCGGTCAAGAGACCCAGTACTTC; cdr3_aa: CASSLVRGGQETQYF
clone_size: many; j_call: TRBJ2-7; v_call: TRBV7-9; d_call: -; cdr3_nt: TGTGCCAGCAGTCGGACGGCGACCTACGAGCAGTACTTC; cdr3_aa: CASSRTATYEQYF
clone_size: many; j_call: TRBJ2-7; v_call: TRBV20-1; d_call: TRBD2; cdr3_nt: TGCAGTGCTGGTTCAGCACTAGCGGGGGGTTACGAGCAGTACTTC; cdr3_aa: CSAGSALAGGYEQYF
clone_size: many; j_call: TRBJ2-7; v_call: TRBV12-3/TRBV12-4; d_call: -; cdr3_nt: TGTGCCAGCAGCCCCCTTAGCGAGCAGTACTTC; cdr3_aa: CASSPLSEQYF
clone_size: many; j_call: TRBJ1-2; v_call: TRBV18; d_call: -; cdr3_nt: TGTGCCAGCTCACCACCAGGCGGGCAGGTCCTGGGGGATTATGGCTACACCTTC; cdr3_aa: CASSPPGGQVLGDYGYTF
clone_size: few; j_call: TRBJ2-7; v_call: TRBV10-1; d_call: -; cdr3_nt: TGCGCCAGCAGTGAGGGGGGGTCCCCCTACGAGCAGTACTTC; cdr3_aa: CASSEGGSPYEQYF
clone_size: many; j_call: TRBJ2-1; v_call: TRBV27; d_call: TRBD1; cdr3_nt: TGTGCCAGCAGCGGGATTAGGGACAGGGGCGGGAAGTTCGGTGAGCAGTTCTTC; cdr3_aa: CASSGIRDRGGKFGEQFF
clone_size: many; j_call: TRBJ1-6; v_call: TRBV5-1; d_call: -; cdr3_nt: TGCGCCAGCAGCTTGACGGCAGACCTAAGTTCACCCCTCCACTTT; cdr3_aa: CASSLTADLSSPLHF
clone_size: many; j_call: TRBJ1-1; v_call: TRBV10-3; d_call: TRBD1; cdr3_nt: TGTGCCACCCGGGGACAGGGGGCTAGAAGCACTGAAGCTTTCTTT; cdr3_aa: CATRGQGARSTEAFF
clone_size: few; j_call: TRBJ1-1; v_call: TRBV11-2; d_call: -; cdr3_nt: TGTGCCAGCAGCGAACAGGGCACTGAAGCTTTCTTT; cdr3_aa: CASSEQGTEAFF
clone_size: medium-sized; j_call: TRBJ2-7; v_call: TRBV20-1; d_call: TRBD1; cdr3_nt: TGCAGTGCTAGAGATGGAGGACAGGGACGGAAGGGGCAGTACTTC; cdr3_aa: CSARDGGQGRKGQYF
clone_size: many; j_call: TRBJ1-1; v_call: TRBV12-3/TRBV12-4; d_call: -; cdr3_nt: TGTGCCAGCAGTTTTGGGGGTCCGAACACTGAAGCTTTCTTT; cdr3_aa: CASSFGGPNTEAFF
clone_size: few; j_call: TRBJ2-7; v_call: TRBV5-1; d_call: -; cdr3_nt: TGCGCCAGCAGCTTGAGTGGCAACGAGCAGTACTTC; cdr3_aa: CASSLSGNEQYF
clone_size: -; j_call: TRBJ1-2; v_call: TRBV6-1; d_call: -; cdr3_nt: TGTGCCAGCAGTGAAGTATTTGGGCAGCTTAACTATGGCTACACCTTC; cdr3_aa: CASSEVFGQLNYGYTF
clone_size: many; j_call: TRBJ2-4; v_call: TRBV3-1; d_call: -; cdr3_nt: TGTGCCAGCAGCCTGGACACCAAAAACATTCAGTACTTC; cdr3_aa: CASSLDTKNIQYF
clone_size: many; j_call: TRBJ2-6; v_call: TRBV20-1; d_call: TRBD2; cdr3_nt: TGCAGTGCTAGAGTAGCGGGCAACGTCCTGACTTTC; cdr3_aa: CSARVAGNVLTF
clone_size: many; j_call: TRBJ2-7; v_call: TRBV20-1; d_call: TRBD1; cdr3_nt: TGCAGTGCTAGTACCGGACAGGGGAAATACGAGCAGTACTTC; cdr3_aa: CSASTGQGKYEQYF
clone_size: many; j_call: TRBJ1-2; v_call: TRBV6-6; d_call: -; cdr3_nt: TGTGCCAGCAGGCCCAGGTCAGGGGAAGGCTACACCTTC; cdr3_aa: CASRPRSGEGYTF